The 23 T cell receptor beta chains given below trace back to one sample, sequenced in a study of blood T cell repertoires in COVID-19 (dated by TCRdb to about 2020). Receptors were amplified or captured by the immunoSEQ multiplex PCR assay. TCRdb mirrors the immuneACCESS table, restricted to in-frame sequences. Some clones are absent from its copies; in checked studies, under half trace to an unresolved V gene, and the reason for the others is unknown. The table for this sample lists around 160,000 clones; 80% to 90% of them were counted only once. The ten largest make up around an eighth of the sample. The sample taken for sequencing was peripheral blood. All receptors derive from a man younger than 30 with COVID-19, enrolled during active disease.

This clone showed up just a few times. The gene calls are TRBV28 and TRBJ1-2; perhaps TRBD1 as D (5 bases). Germline CDR1 MDHEN, CDR2 SYDVKM. Trimming pared 6 bases from V and 7 bases from J, leaving 9 bases between. This CDR3 comprises 11 residues. As DNA, the CDR3 is TGTGCCAGCAGCCCCGGGGGTGGCTACACCTTC. It encodes CASSPGGGYTF.

This clone was picked up one time. J is TRBJ1-1 and V is TRBV9; D may be TRBD1 (6 bases). Trimming cost V 6 bases and J 1 base, with 13 bases left between them. Per the germline V gene, CDR1 is SGDLS and CDR2 is YYNGEE. The CDR3 is 14 amino acids. The chain's CDR3 is CASTRGHRNTEAFF. The CDR3 region has the DNA TGTGCCAGCACCCGGGGACACCGGAACACTGAAGCTTTCTTT.

This chain links TRBV30 with TRBJ1-5; 7 nucleotides line up with TRBD1. The CDR3 runs to 14 residues. With 2 bases clipped from V and 7 bases from J, the junction kept 8 bases outside the gene matches. Germline values: CDR1 GTSNPN, CDR2 SVGIG (reference sequence). The CDR3 DNA sequence: TGTGCCTGGAGTCGGACAGGCTTTGGGCAGCCCCAGCATTTT. Translation: CAWSRTGFGQPQHF.

This sequence joins TRBV5-6 and TRBJ2-7; 9 bases line up with TRBD2. CDR1 SGHDT and CDR2 YYEEEE come from the germline V gene. The CDR3 sequence is 14 residues long. With 4 bases clipped from V and 4 bases from J, the junction kept 6 bases outside the gene matches. In DNA, the CDR3 is TGTGCCAGCAGCCCGGGACTAGCTCCATACGAGCAGTACTTC. Translation gives CASSPGLAPYEQYF.

The chain links TRBV27 to TRBJ1-5; D is ambiguous. The CDR3 is 14 amino acids. Trimming shortened V by 5 bases and J by 0 bases, and 8 bases separated the two germline ends. CDR1 and CDR2 from the germline V gene are MNHEY and SMNVEV (reference sequence). The CDR3 DNA sequence: TGTGCCAGCAGTGTCGGGAATAGCAATCAGCCCCAGCATTTT. Translating it yields CASSVGNSNQPQHF.

In DNA, the CDR3 is TGTGCCAGCAGCCCCCCGGGTCAGGGGGGTGGAGAGACCCAGTACTTC. Translated: CASSPPGQGGGETQYF. The chain carries TRBV7-9 and TRBJ2-5; D possibly corresponds to TRBD1 (7 bases). The V gene's germline CDR1 is SEHNR and CDR2 FQNEAQ (reference sequence). The CDR3 runs to 16 residues. Trimming took 5 bases from V and 4 from J, leaving 20 bases between them.

The chain uses TRBV19 and TRBJ1-6; TRBD1 might be the D (6 bases). The V gene lost 5 bases and the J gene lost 4 bases, with 18 bases spanning the gap. The germline V gene encodes CDR1 LNHDA and CDR2 SQIVND (reference sequence). The CDR3 extends over 17 amino acids. The CDR3 DNA reads TGTGCCAGTAGTCCCCAGGGAGGGGGTTTGTATAATTCACCCCTCCACTTT. As protein: CASSPQGGGLYNSPLHF.

This rearrangement joins TRBV29-1 to TRBJ1-1, with D unclear. Per germline, CDR1 SQVTM and CDR2 ANQGSEA. This CDR3 is 11 amino acids long. Trimming cost V 4 bases and J 7 bases, with 10 bases left between them. CDR3 nucleotide sequence: TGCAGCGTTGGCGGTGACGGTGAAGCTTTCTTT. It codes for CSVGGDGEAFF.

The V gene is TRBV19, the J gene TRBJ2-3, with 7 bases aligning to TRBD2. Germline V CDR1 and CDR2: LNHDA, SQIVND (reference sequence). The CDR3 spans 12 residues. The trim removed 3 bases at V and 8 bases at J, leaving 2 bases unmatched. In DNA, the CDR3 is TGTGCCAGTAGTATGGCGGGAGTTACGCAGTATTTT. Residues: CASSMAGVTQYF.

The V and J genes are TRBV3-1 (or the pseudogene TRBV3-2) and TRBJ2-5; 9 bases line up with TRBD2. The CDR3 loop spans 17 amino acids. Germline trimming cut 4 bases from V and 4 bases from J; bases unmatched to any gene: 13. Germline CDR1 and CDR2: LGHDT and YNNKEL (reference sequence). The CDR3 nucleotides read TGTGCCAGCAGCCCCTTCCTGGGGCGGGAGGGCCGAGAGACCCAGTACTTC. Its protein is CASSPFLGREGRETQYF.

The genes are TRBV12-1 and TRBJ2-2; the table names TRBD2, a call not compared with the DNA. TRBV12-1 is annotated as a pseudogene. This CDR3 comprises 14 residues. The CDR3 loop reads CASSTSGRGGELFF. In DNA, the CDR3 is TGTGCCAGCAGTACTAGCGGGAGGGGTGGGGAGCTGTTTTTT.

The count of this clone is one. The rearrangement uses TRBV25-1 and TRBJ1-2; D call uncertain. This CDR3 is built from 14 residues. CDR1 MGHDK and CDR2 SYGVNS come from the germline V gene. The V and J ends lost 4 bases and 4 bases respectively, with 13 bases between them. The CDR3 coding sequence is TGTGCCAGCAGTGGTTCAAGAAGCCGCTATGGCTACACCTTC. Its protein product is CASSGSRSRYGYTF.

The chain joins TRBV7-3 to TRBJ2-1; possible D gene TRBD2, 5 bases. The V and J ends lost 2 bases and 8 bases respectively, with 13 bases between them. This CDR3 contains 14 residues. The germline CDR1 and CDR2 sequences are SGHTA and FQGTGA. CDR3 DNA sequence: TGTGCCAGCAGCTTACGAAGTCCCGGGGATGAGCAGTTCTTC. Its translation: CASSLRSPGDEQFF.

DNA for the CDR3: TGTGCCAGCAGCTTAGATGGGGGACACAGCACCGGGGAGCTGTTTTTT. It codes for CASSLDGGHSTGELFF. The chain carries TRBV7-9 and TRBJ2-2; D is perhaps TRBD1 (6 bases). V was pared by 1 base and J by 4 bases, with 13 bases between. The V gene's germline CDR1 is SEHNR and CDR2 FQNEAQ (reference sequence). There are 16 residues in the CDR3.

The chain uses TRBV7-8 and TRBJ2-1, with 10 bases fitting TRBD2. The CDR3 is 16 residues long. Germline CDR1 reads SGHVS; CDR2 reads FQNEAQ. With 1 base clipped from V and 5 bases from J, the junction kept 5 bases outside the gene matches. The CDR3 bases are TGTGCCAGCAGCTTAGGGCTAGCGGGAGACGACAATGAGCAGTTCTTC. It specifies CASSLGLAGDDNEQFF.

In this sample, this clone turned up once. This sequence joins TRBV30 and TRBJ2-1, with TRBD1 as a possible D gene (5 bases). There are 11 residues in the CDR3. V lost 1 base and J lost 10, with 8 bases in between. Per the germline V gene, CDR1 is GTSNPN and CDR2 is SVGIG (reference sequence). The CDR3 coding sequence is TGTGCCTGGAGTGGATCAGGGGAGCAGTTCTTC. Encoded protein: CAWSGSGEQFF.

This clone has just one count. CDR3 in amino acids: CASGMEGGPYGYTF. CDR3 sequence (DNA): TGTGCCAGCGGGATGGAGGGGGGGCCCTATGGCTACACCTTC. The chain couples TRBV5-4 to TRBJ1-2; possibly TRBD1 for D (6 bases). CDR3 length: 14 residues. Germline CDR1 SGHNT, CDR2 YYREEE (reference sequence). Trimming stripped 7 bases from V and 4 bases from J, with 17 bases between.

The chain carries TRBV9 and TRBJ2-4, with 9 nucleotides matching TRBD1. Germline V gene sequence: CDR1 SGDLS, CDR2 YYNGEE. The CDR3 contains 15 residues. V trimming: 0 bases; J trimming: 6 bases; junction bases outside the gene matches: 4. The CDR3 DNA reads as TGTGCCAGCAGCGTAGCTGGGACAGGGATAAACATTCAGTACTTC. Its translation is CASSVAGTGINIQYF.

The V and J genes are TRBV21-1 and TRBJ2-7; the table's D call of TRBD1 was not tested on the DNA. TRBV21-1 is given as a pseudogene. This CDR3 is built from 15 residues. This CDR3 is CASRRTGQSSYEQYF. Written as DNA, the CDR3 is TGTGCCAGCAGACGGACAGGCCAGAGCTCCTACGAGCAGTACTTC.

This chain links TRBV6-5 with TRBJ1-5; unclear D gene. The germline CDR1 and CDR2 sequences are MNHEY and SVGAGI. Trimming took off 0 bases at V and 4 bases at J, with 10 bases between the two ends. CDR3 length: 15 residues. The CDR3 region is CASSYSSGENQPQHF. DNA for the CDR3: TGTGCCAGCAGTTACTCGAGTGGGGAGAATCAGCCCCAGCATTTT.

The V call is TRBV27, the J call TRBJ2-5; 8 positions agree with TRBD1. This CDR3 comprises 13 residues. Trimming removed 3 bases from V and 5 bases from J; junction bases left unmatched: 2. Germline V CDR1 and CDR2: MNHEY, SMNVEV (reference sequence). CDR3 amino acids: CASSLAGGETQYF. As DNA, the CDR3 is TGTGCCAGCAGTTTGGCAGGGGGCGAGACCCAGTACTTC.

V usage is TRBV19 and J usage is TRBJ2-1, with D possibly TRBD1 on 5 matching bases. The CDR3 runs to 15 residues. Trimming took off 7 bases at V and 0 bases at J, with 13 bases between the two ends. From germline, CDR1 is LNHDA and CDR2 SQIVND (reference sequence). CDR3 bases: TGTGCCAGTAAAAGGACATCCAGCTCCTACAATGAGCAGTTCTTC. It encodes CASKRTSSSYNEQFF.

V is TRBV7-9 and J is TRBJ2-1, with 7 bases that match TRBD2. From germline, CDR1 is SEHNR and CDR2 FQNEAQ (reference sequence). The CDR3 has 15 amino acids. V lost 6 bases to trimming and J lost 6 bases; unmatched junction nucleotides: 11. This chain's CDR3 is CASSADLAEINEQFF. CDR3 nucleotides: TGTGCCAGCAGTGCAGACCTAGCGGAAATCAATGAGCAGTTCTTC.